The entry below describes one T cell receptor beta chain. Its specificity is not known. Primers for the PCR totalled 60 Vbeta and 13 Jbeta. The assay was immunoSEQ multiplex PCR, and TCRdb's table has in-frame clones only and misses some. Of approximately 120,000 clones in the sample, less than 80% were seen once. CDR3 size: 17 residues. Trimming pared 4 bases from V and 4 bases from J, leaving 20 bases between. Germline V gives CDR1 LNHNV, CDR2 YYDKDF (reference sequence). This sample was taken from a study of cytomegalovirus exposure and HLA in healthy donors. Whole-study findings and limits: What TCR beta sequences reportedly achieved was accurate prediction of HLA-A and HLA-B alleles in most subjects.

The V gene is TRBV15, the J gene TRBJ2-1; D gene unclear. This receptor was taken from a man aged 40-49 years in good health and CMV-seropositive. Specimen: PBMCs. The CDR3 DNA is TGTGCCACCAGCATGCATCCGACGGGTAAAGATTACAATGAGCAGTTCTTC. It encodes CATSMHPTGKDYNEQFF.